This note documents a single T cell receptor (beta chain) sequence. Its antigen is undetermined. CDR1 and CDR2 from the germline V gene are SNHLY and FYNNEI. The CDR3 sequence is 17 residues long. V lost 0 bases, J lost 3 bases, and 8 bases stayed unmatched. These data come from a study of beta chain features in type 1 diabetes. Study-wide background: The patients were much like the healthy donors in age, gender and cell yields.

Naive, central memory, regulatory and stem cell-like memory cells within the CD4+ compartment were sorted using CD45RO/CCR7/CD25/CD127/CD95/CD27. Reverse transcription of all isolated RNA meant that expressed TCRB transcripts were sequenced. Generated by immunoSEQ multiplex PCR, the TCRdb table keeps only in-frame clones and is missing some. Counted here are some 190,000 clones, 6.5% to 8.5% occurring once; the ten biggest clones make up 0.5% to 0.55%. Overall study results and limits: TCRB CDR3s from Type 1 diabetes patients were moderately but significantly shorter in all four CD4+ subsets. Within patients, naive, central memory and Treg TCRB repertoires seemed more similar than within healthy donors.

The source is a man aged 18 to 30 with type 1 diabetes. The sequenced sample consisted of central memory CD4+ T cells from blood. The gene calls are TRBV2 and TRBJ1-2; TRBD1 agrees at 9 bases. CDR3 DNA: TGTGCCAGCAGTGAAGCCAGTGGCGACAGGGGGTACTATGGCTACACCTTC. It yields the protein CASSEASGDRGYYGYTF.